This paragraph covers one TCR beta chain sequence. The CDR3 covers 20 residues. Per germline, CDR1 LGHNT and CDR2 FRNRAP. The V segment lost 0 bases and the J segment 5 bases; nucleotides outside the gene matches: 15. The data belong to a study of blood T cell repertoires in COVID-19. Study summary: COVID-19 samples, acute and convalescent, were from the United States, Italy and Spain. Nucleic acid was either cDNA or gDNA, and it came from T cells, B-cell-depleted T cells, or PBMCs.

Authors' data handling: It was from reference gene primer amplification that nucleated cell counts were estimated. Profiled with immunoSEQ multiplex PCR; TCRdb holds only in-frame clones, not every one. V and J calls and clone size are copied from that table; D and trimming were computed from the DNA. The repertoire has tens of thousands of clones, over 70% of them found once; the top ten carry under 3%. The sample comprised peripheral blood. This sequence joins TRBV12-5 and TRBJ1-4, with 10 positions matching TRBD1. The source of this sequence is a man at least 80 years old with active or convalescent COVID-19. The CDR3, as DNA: TGTGCTAGTGGTTTGGTACAGTCGGGGACAGGGGTGTTTTCGAATGAAAAACTGTTTTTT. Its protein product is CASGLVQSGTGVFSNEKLFF.